The entry that follows covers one TCR beta chain sequence. The antigen remains unidentified. These data come from a study of regulatory T cells in long-lasting Graves disease. Through Arm-PCR of CDR3 regions and iRepertoire HTBI primers, TCR beta libraries were built. Each CDR3 protein gets one entry after TCRdb re-called the multiplex PCR reads with MiXCR. The sample carries about 660,000 distinct CDR3 sequences, around 32% recorded once. Study results and limitations: Thyroid tissue went unexamined; only peripheral blood was analyzed.

Time point defined: persistent/refractory GD, antithyroid drugs over 5 years with positive TRAb. Scientists built the TCR library using RNA that was extracted from PBMCs. A volume of 8.5 to 10 milliliters of peripheral blood was collected in EDTA tubes. The sample was peripheral blood mononuclear cells (PBMCs), taken when the disease was refractory, from a patient treated with antithyroid drugs. The origin of this receptor is a female donor with Graves disease.

CDR3 coding DNA: TGTGCCAGCAGCCCCGGGGGTCAGGGCGGATTCCCTGAAGCTTTCTTT. It translates to CASSPGGQGGFPEAFF. This sequence joins TRBV6-1 and TRBJ1-1, with D tentatively TRBD1 (5 bases). Per the germline V gene, CDR1 is MNHNS and CDR2 is SASEGT. Trimming pared 6 bases from V and 6 bases from J, leaving 23 bases between. The CDR3 sequence is 16 residues long.